These T cell receptor beta chains were read from a single sample in a study of OX40 agonist ivuxolimab in advanced cancers. Only in-frame clones appear in the TCRdb table, and some are missing; sequencing was by immunoSEQ multiplex PCR. The sample lists over 30,000 clones; 82% were seen once. Sample: CD4+ or CD8+ T cells sorted from blood, taken in a trial of the OX40 agonist ivuxolimab. These TCRs come from an adult with an advanced solid tumor such as melanoma, head and neck, liver or kidney cancer. Each CDR3 is given with its conserved first and last residue. A D gene is named only where the DNA matches it firmly. A row's size may be missing; if present it is once, few, many or a size class.

TRBV28	.	TRBJ1-2	.	CASSSGQYGYTF	TGTGCCAGCAGTTCGGGACAATATGGCTACACCTTC
TRBV29-1	.	TRBJ2-7	.	CSVVLVSGEQYF	TGCAGCGTTGTTCTGGTTTCGGGGGAGCAGTACTTC
TRBV4-3	.	TRBJ2-2	.	CASSLQPSGGANTGELFF	TGCGCCAGCAGCCTTCAACCCTCGGGGGGCGCGAACACCGGGGAGCTGTTTTTT
TRBV4-1	.	TRBJ1-1	TRBD1	CASSIGGKTEAFF	TGCGCCAGCAGTATAGGGGGCAAGACTGAAGCTTTCTTT
TRBV6-5	medium-sized	TRBJ1-2	TRBD1	CASREQGLGYGYTF	TGTGCCAGCAGAGAACAGGGGTTGGGCTATGGCTACACCTTC
TRBV7-2	.	TRBJ1-6	.	CASSLGGRGNSPLHF	TGTGCCAGCAGCTTAGGGGGTCGGGGGAATTCACCCCTCCACTTT
TRBV7-2	.	TRBJ1-2	.	CASSLQGYGYTF	TGTGCCAGCAGCTTACAGGGCTATGGCTACACCTTC
TRBV5-5	.	TRBJ2-7	TRBD2	CASSLEVAGDEQYF	TGTGCCAGCAGCTTGGAAGTAGCGGGGGACGAGCAGTACTTC
TRBV7-2	.	TRBJ2-4	.	CASSFSQIQYF	TGTGCCAGCAGCTTCTCTCAGATTCAGTACTTC
TRBV5-6	once	TRBJ1-2	.	CASSFQGGYNYGYTF	TGTGCCAGCAGCTTTCAAGGGGGTTATAACTATGGCTACACCTTC
TRBV6-4	.	TRBJ1-1	.	CASSAPGPRWRNTEAFF	TGTGCCAGCAGTGCCCCGGGACCACGGTGGAGAAACACTGAAGCTTTCTTT